This T cell receptor (beta chain) was identified during a study of T cells in Graves' hyperthyroidism and ophthalmopathy. Trimming took 6 bases from V and 7 from J; bases not matched to a gene: 14. The CDR3 runs 16 residues. Per germline, CDR1 WSHSY and CDR2 SAAADI. This clonotype showed up many times. Amplification of TCR beta CDR3 regions was performed using RNA transcripts as template. TCR CDR3 underwent first-round RT-PCR with the HTBI primer set. TCRdb recomputed calls from the multiplex PCR reads with MiXCR, one row per CDR3 protein. The sample lists some 720,000 distinct CDR3 sequences; about a sixth were seen once.

The sample taken for sequencing was blood. The chain links TRBV10-2 to TRBJ2-1; 8 bases are a match to TRBD2. This receptor was identified in a man aged 18 to 30 with Graves' hyperthyroidism. The CDR3 reads CASSDPRSGRINEQFF. The CDR3 DNA is TGCGCCAGCAGCGATCCCCGAAGCGGGAGAATTAATGAGCAGTTCTTC.